This note documents a single TCR beta chain sequence. What it binds is not known. The data were taken from a study of T cells after yellow fever vaccination. About the study: SMART-Seq v4 Ultra Low Input handled preparation of low-cell-number fractions.

TCRdb re-called the 5' RACE reads through MiXCR, storing one row per CDR3 protein. The sample lists a few hundred thousand distinct CDR3 sequences; about 7% were seen once. Trimming cost V 4 bases and J 1 base, with 15 bases left between them. The CDR3 consists of 16 residues. Per the germline V gene, CDR1 is SGHRS and CDR2 is YFSETQ. Study observations and caveats: Just a small share of clonotypes turned up in the CD4 compartment as well as the CD8 compartment. Boosting was followed by the reappearance of most primary-vaccination clones (about 96% CD4, about 88% CD8).

The chain uses TRBV5-1 and TRBJ2-1; TRBD1 might be the D (6 bases). The input for sequencing was CD4+ T cells sorted from PBMCs, taken 15 days after the yellow fever booster vaccination. This sequence originates from a man younger than 45 who received the YFV17D yellow fever vaccine. CDR3 protein: CASSISGQGSYNEQFF. DNA for the CDR3: TGCGCCAGCAGCATCTCTGGGCAGGGGTCCTACAATGAGCAGTTCTTC.